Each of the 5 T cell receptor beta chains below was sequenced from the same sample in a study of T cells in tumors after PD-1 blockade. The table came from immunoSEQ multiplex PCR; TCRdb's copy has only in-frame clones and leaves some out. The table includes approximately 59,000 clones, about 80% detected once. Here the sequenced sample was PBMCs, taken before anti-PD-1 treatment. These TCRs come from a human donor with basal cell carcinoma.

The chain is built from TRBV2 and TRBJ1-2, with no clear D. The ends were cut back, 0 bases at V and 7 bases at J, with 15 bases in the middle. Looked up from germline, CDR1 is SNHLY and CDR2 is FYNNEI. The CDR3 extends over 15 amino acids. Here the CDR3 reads CASSEARGKGFGYTF. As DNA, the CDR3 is TGTGCCAGCAGTGAAGCCAGAGGGAAAGGGTTTGGCTACACCTTC.

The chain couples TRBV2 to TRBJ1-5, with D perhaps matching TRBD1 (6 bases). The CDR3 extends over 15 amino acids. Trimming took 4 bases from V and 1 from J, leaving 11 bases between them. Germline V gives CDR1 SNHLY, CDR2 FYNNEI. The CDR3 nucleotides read TGTGCCAGCAGTGCCGAGGGGGGAAGCAATCAGCCCCAGCATTTT. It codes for CASSAEGGSNQPQHF.

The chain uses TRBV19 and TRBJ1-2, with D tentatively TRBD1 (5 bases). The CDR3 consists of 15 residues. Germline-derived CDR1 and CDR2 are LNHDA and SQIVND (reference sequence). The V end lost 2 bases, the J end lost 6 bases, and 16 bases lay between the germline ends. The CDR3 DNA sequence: TGTGCCAGTAGTATATATACAGGAAGGCAGAATGGCTACACCTTC. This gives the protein CASSIYTGRQNGYTF.

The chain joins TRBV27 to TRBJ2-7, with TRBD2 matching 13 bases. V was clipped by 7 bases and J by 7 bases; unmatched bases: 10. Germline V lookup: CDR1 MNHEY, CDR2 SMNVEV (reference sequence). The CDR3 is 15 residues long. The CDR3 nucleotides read TGTGCCAGCACCTCTCCGCGACTAGCGGGGGGTGAGCAGTACTTC. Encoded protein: CASTSPRLAGGEQYF.

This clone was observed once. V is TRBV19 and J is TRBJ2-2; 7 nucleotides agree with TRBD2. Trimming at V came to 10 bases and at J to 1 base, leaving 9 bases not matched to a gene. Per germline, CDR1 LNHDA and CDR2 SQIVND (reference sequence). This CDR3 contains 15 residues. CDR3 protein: CATIGSGGNTGELFF. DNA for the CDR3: TGTGCCACGATAGGGTCGGGGGGGAACACCGGGGAGCTGTTTTTT. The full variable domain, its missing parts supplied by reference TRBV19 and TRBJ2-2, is DGGITQSPKYLFRKEGQNVTLSCEQNLNHDAMYWYRQDPGQGLRLIYYSQIVNDFQKGDIAEGYSVSREKKESFPLTVTSAQKNPTAFYLCATIGSGGNTGELFFGEGSRLTVL.